The next 10 T cell receptor beta chains were all read from a single sample in a study of T cells in Graves' hyperthyroidism and ophthalmopathy. RNA transcripts gave rise to amplified TCR beta CDR3 regions. When the TCR CDR3 underwent first-round RT-PCR, the HTBI primer set was used. One entry per CDR3 protein results from TCRdb running MiXCR on the multiplex PCR reads. The sample shows more than 450,000 distinct CDR3 sequences, roughly 15% of them seen only once. Sequenced input: blood. The source is a woman in her thirties or forties with Graves' hyperthyroidism.

This clonotype was observed many times. The chain couples TRBV7-2 to TRBJ2-3; 7 bases line up with TRBD2. Per germline, CDR1 SGHTA and CDR2 FQGNSA. The junction had 12 bases not matched to a gene; V was cut back by 0 bases and J by 3 bases. The CDR3 runs to 18 residues. The CDR3 protein is CASSLAGYGRAWTDTQYF. The CDR3 bases are TGTGCCAGCAGCTTAGCCGGTTATGGGAGGGCCTGGACAGATACGCAGTATTTT.

On this clonotype: This clone may be a read error of a much larger clone one base away. The chain is built from TRBV28 and TRBJ1-4, with 10 positions matching TRBD1. In germline, CDR1 is MDHEN, CDR2 SYDVKM. J was trimmed by 2 bases and V by 8 bases; bases with no gene match: 14. The length of the CDR3 is 18 residues. CDR3 nucleotides: TGTGCCAGCGGTACGAGAAGACAGGGGGCGACTACTAATGAAAAACTGTTTTTT. This gives the protein CASGTRRQGATTNEKLFF. Supplemented by reference TRBV28 and TRBJ1-4, the full variable domain reads DVKVTQSSRYLVKRTGEKVFLECVQDMDHENMFWYRQDPGLGLRLIYFSYDVKMKEKGDIPEGYSVSREKKERFSLILESASTNQTSMYLCASGTRRQGATTNEKLFFGSGTQLSVL.

The rearrangement uses TRBV10-3 and TRBJ2-1, with 10 positions matching TRBD2. V was pared by 5 bases and J by 8 bases, with 12 bases of the junction left unmatched. CDR3 length equals 16 residues. Germline lookup yields CDR1 ENHRY and CDR2 SYGVKD. The CDR3 DNA sequence: TGTGCCATCAGTCCCGGGTCTAGCGGGAGTGAAGATGAGCAGTTCTTC. Residues: CAISPGSSGSEDEQFF.

The chain is built from TRBV20-1 and TRBJ1-1; perhaps TRBD1 as D (6 bases). Trimming stripped 0 bases from V and 3 bases from J, with 20 bases between. Germline V gives CDR1 DFQATT, CDR2 SNEGSKA (reference sequence). The CDR3 totals 17 residues. The CDR3 loop reads CSARDLLIPGDHTEAFF. The CDR3 nucleotides read TGCAGTGCTAGAGACCTCCTCATTCCAGGGGACCACACTGAAGCTTTCTTT.

The V and J genes are TRBV13 and TRBJ2-7; weak D call: TRBD1 (6 bases). The CDR3 runs to 14 residues. V was shortened by 1 base and J by 3 bases, with 10 bases between the two germline ends. Looked up from germline, CDR1 is PRHDT and CDR2 is FYEKMQ (reference sequence). CDR3 in amino acids: CASSLASGDYEQYF. CDR3 coding DNA: TGTGCCAGCAGCTTAGCCTCAGGGGACTACGAGCAGTACTTC.

The table lists this clonotype with a few counts. The V and J genes are TRBV28 and TRBJ2-5; 9 bases are shared with TRBD1. With 4 bases clipped from V and 6 bases from J, the junction kept 9 bases outside the gene matches. The CDR3 totals 15 residues. Germline CDR1 MDHEN, CDR2 SYDVKM. The CDR3 protein is CASSSETGGVKTQYF. For the CDR3, the DNA is TGTGCCAGCAGTTCCGAGACAGGGGGTGTAAAGACCCAGTACTTC. Filled out from reference TRBV28 and TRBJ2-5, the complete variable domain reads DVKVTQSSRYLVKRTGEKVFLECVQDMDHENMFWYRQDPGLGLRLIYFSYDVKMKEKGDIPEGYSVSREKKERFSLILESASTNQTSMYLCASSSETGGVKTQYFGPGTRLLVL.

The gene calls are TRBV28 and TRBJ2-4; 16 positions match TRBD2. CDR1 MDHEN and CDR2 SYDVKM come from the germline V gene. This CDR3 has 14 residues. With V trimmed by 4 bases and J by 16 bases, 7 bases remained unmatched. The CDR3 DNA reads as TGTGCCAGCAGTTCGGGACTAGCGGGAGGGCCGTCATACTTC. This gives the protein CASSSGLAGGPSYF.

This clonotype came up many times. The chain carries TRBV30 and TRBJ2-1; D may match TRBD1 or TRBD2 (5 bases each). The CDR3 spans 13 residues. V lost 0 bases and J 5 bases, leaving 8 bases between the germline ends. Per germline, CDR1 GTSNPN and CDR2 SVGIG (reference sequence). In DNA, the CDR3 is TGTGCCTGGAGTGTTGGGGGAAACAATGAGCAGTTCTTC. Protein: CAWSVGGNNEQFF.

The V call is TRBV12-5, the J call TRBJ2-1, with 7 bases matching TRBD2. V was pared by 3 bases and J by 7 bases, with 0 bases of the junction left unmatched. This CDR3 contains 12 residues. Germline V CDR1 and CDR2: LGHNT, FRNRAP. The CDR3 nucleotides are TGTGCTAGTGGTTTTAGCGGGAATGAGCAGTTCTTC. This sequence encodes CASGFSGNEQFF.

The V gene is TRBV7-9, the J gene TRBJ2-2; maybe TRBD1 (6 bases). The V end was cut by 5 bases, the J end by 5 bases, with 12 bases between. The V gene's germline CDR1 is SEHNR and CDR2 FQNEAQ (reference sequence). This CDR3 region has 14 residues. CDR3 in DNA: TGTGCCAGCAGCCCTGTCACAGGGACCGGGGAGCTGTTTTTT. This codes for CASSPVTGTGELFF.